The 29 T cell receptor beta chains in this list originate from one sample, sequenced in a study of patients and donors after allogeneic stem cell transplantation. TCRdb re-called the RT-PCR reads through MiXCR, storing one row per CDR3 protein. The sample has roughly 940,000 distinct CDR3 sequences, more than 15% seen once. Sequenced sample: blood, either unsorted or a sorted T cell fraction (not recorded which). Receptor source: a human donor who was either an allogeneic HSCT recipient or a stem cell or donor lymphocyte infusion donor (not recorded which). It is not recorded whose cells these are; they may come from a transplant donor.

The chain combines TRBV6-2 or TRBV6-3 with TRBJ1-6; D unresolved. This CDR3 spans 16 amino acids. V was shortened by 3 bases and J by 4 bases, with 13 bases between the two germline ends. Germline CDR1 MNHEY, CDR2 SVGEGT. CDR3 region: CASSYIPPQYNSPLHF. The CDR3 nucleotides are TGTGCCAGCAGTTATATCCCGCCACAGTATAATTCACCCCTCCACTTT.

The chain uses TRBV9 and TRBJ2-2; TRBD1 matches 7 bases. J gave up 7 bases and V 4 bases, and 10 bases lay outside the gene matches. Germline V gene lookup returns CDR1 SGDLS and CDR2 YYNGEE. CDR3 length: 15 amino acids. CDR3 nucleotides: TGTGCCAGCAGCATCCGACAGGGACCCAACGGGGAGCTGTTTTTT. Its translation is CASSIRQGPNGELFF. The full variable domain, its missing parts supplied by reference TRBV9 and TRBJ2-2, is DSGVTQTPKHLITATGQRVTLRCSPRSGDLSVYWYQQSLDQGLQFLIQYYNGEERAKGNILERFSAQQFPDLHSELNLSSLELGDSALYFCASSIRQGPNGELFFGEGSRLTVL.

There are a few counts of this clonotype. The chain recombines TRBV6-5 with TRBJ1-1, with 9 bases lining up with TRBD1. The trim removed 2 bases at V and 3 bases at J, leaving 10 bases unmatched. CDR1 MNHEY and CDR2 SVGAGI come from the germline V gene. The CDR3 spans 17 residues. The CDR3 protein is CASSYIGQGSRDTEAFF. CDR3 sequence (DNA): TGTGCCAGCAGTTACATAGGACAGGGGAGTAGGGACACTGAAGCTTTCTTT.

A few counts support this clonotype. One base away lies a much larger clone, so this may be a sequencing read error. The CDR3 reads CASSPQVNYGYTF. The CDR3 bases are TGTGCCAGCAGCCCACAGGTGAACTATGGCTACACCTTC. The gene calls are TRBV4-2 and TRBJ1-2; D might be TRBD1 (5 bases). The CDR3 length is 13 residues. Trimming took 4 bases from V and 2 from J, leaving 8 bases between them. Germline CDR1 reads LGHNA; CDR2 reads YNFKEQ.

The chain combines TRBV12-3 or TRBV12-4 with TRBJ2-1, with 11 bases identical to TRBD2. The V and J ends lost 4 bases and 3 bases, in that order; junction bases with no gene match: 2. This CDR3 is built from 15 residues. CDR3 DNA: TGTGCCAGCAGTTCGACTAGCGGGGTCTACAATGAGCAGTTCTTC. This sequence encodes CASSSTSGVYNEQFF.

This chain links TRBV6-2 or TRBV6-3 with TRBJ2-2; 11 bases fit TRBD2. The CDR3 contains 17 residues. Germline loops: CDR1 MNHEY, CDR2 SVGEGT. V lost 7 bases and J lost 3; bases outside the gene matches: 10. CDR3 in DNA: TGTGCCAGCATCAAAAAGGGACTAGCGGATTACACCGGGGAGCTGTTTTTT. It is translated as CASIKKGLADYTGELFF.

This clonotype has only a few counts. CDR3 DNA sequence: TGCAGTGCTCACAGGGTCCAAGAGACCCAGTACTTC. It encodes CSAHRVQETQYF. The J gene is TRBJ2-5, the V gene TRBV20-1, with a possible D match to TRBD1 (6 bases). V gave up 5 bases and J gave up 1 base, with 8 bases separating them. This CDR3 contains 12 residues. Germline V gene sequence: CDR1 DFQATT, CDR2 SNEGSKA (reference sequence).

This clonotype showed up just a few times. This chain joins TRBV4-2 and TRBJ1-4, with 11 bases fitting TRBD1. The ends lost 4 bases at V and 8 bases at J; junction bases unmatched: 6. Germline lookup yields CDR1 LGHNA and CDR2 YNFKEQ. CDR3 length: 15 amino acids. The DNA for the CDR3 is TGTGCCAGCAGCCCACGGACAGGGGGCGACGAAAAACTGTTTTTT. Translated, it gives CASSPRTGGDEKLFF.

This chain joins TRBV12-3 or TRBV12-4 and TRBJ1-5; D is unresolved. The CDR3 consists of 14 residues. Trimming left V 4 bases short and J 3 bases short, with 10 bases between. The CDR3 DNA reads as TGTGCCAGCAGTTCCGGACTTACCAATCAGCCCCAGCATTTT. Translating gives CASSSGLTNQPQHF.

This clonotype was seen a handful of times. The chain combines TRBV4-2 with TRBJ2-1, with D perhaps TRBD1 or TRBD2 (5 bases each). Germline V CDR1 and CDR2: LGHNA, YNFKEQ. V lost 5 bases and J lost 5, with 22 bases in between. The CDR3 is 17 residues long. CDR3 sequence: CASSDTRQRPLDNEQFF. CDR3 sequence (DNA): TGTGCCAGCAGCGACACCCGACAGCGGCCCCTTGACAATGAGCAGTTCTTC.

This clonotype appeared a few times. This sequence joins TRBV7-9 and TRBJ2-3; no reliable D call. Germline loops: CDR1 SEHNR, CDR2 FQNEAQ (reference sequence). Trimming shortened V by 1 base and J by 5 bases, and 7 bases separated the two germline ends. This CDR3 is built from 13 residues. The DNA of the CDR3 is TGTGCCAGCAGCTTAGTCGATCGAGATACGCAGTATTTT. This sequence encodes CASSLVDRDTQYF. Full variable domain (remainder filled in from reference TRBV7-9 and TRBJ2-3): DTGVSQNPRHKITKRGQNVTFRCDPISEHNRLYWYRQTLGQGPEFLTYFQNEAQLEKSRLLSDRFSAERPKGSFSTLEIQRTEQGDSAMYLCASSLVDRDTQYFGPGTRLTVL.

The chain is built from TRBV30 and TRBJ1-6; D unclear. V shed 3 bases and J shed 9 bases, with 6 bases lying between them. Germline CDR1 GTSNPN, CDR2 SVGIG (reference sequence). This CDR3 comprises 11 residues. CDR3 coding DNA: TGTGCCTGGAGAACTTCTTCACCCCTCCACTTT. Its translation: CAWRTSSPLHF.

The CDR3 DNA reads TGTGCCAGCAGTTTAGCGACTTCGGCGGGCGGGGGGACCCAGTACTTC. This encodes CASSLATSAGGGTQYF. The chain carries TRBV12-3 or TRBV12-4 and TRBJ2-5; 7 nucleotides line up with TRBD2. The CDR3 is made up of 16 amino acids. Germline trimming cut 0 bases from V and 7 bases from J; bases unmatched to any gene: 11.

This chain uses TRBV29-1 with TRBJ2-7, with 9 positions matching TRBD1. V lost 7 bases to trimming and J lost 5 bases; unmatched junction nucleotides: 12. The CDR3 runs to 14 residues. Germline assignment: CDR1 SQVTM and CDR2 ANQGSEA. CDR3 nucleotide sequence: TGCAGCGCCGGGACAGGGTGGTATGGCCACGAGCAGTACTTC. As protein: CSAGTGWYGHEQYF.

This chain uses TRBV7-2 with TRBJ2-7; TRBD2 agrees at 9 bases. J was trimmed by 6 bases and V by 6 bases; bases with no gene match: 12. There are 15 residues in the CDR3. Germline V gene lookup returns CDR1 SGHTA and CDR2 FQGNSA. The CDR3 protein is CASRRILAGGAEQYF. The DNA of the CDR3 is TGTGCCAGCAGACGTATTCTGGCGGGAGGGGCCGAGCAGTACTTC.

The CDR3 here is CASSQSRVQETQYF. Written as DNA, the CDR3 is TGTGCCAGCAGCCAGTCTCGGGTCCAAGAGACCCAGTACTTC. This chain connects TRBV7-9 to TRBJ2-5; D remains unclear. The germline gives CDR1 SEHNR, CDR2 FQNEAQ (reference sequence). V dropped 5 bases and J dropped 1 base, with 11 bases sitting between them. The CDR3 has 14 residues.

The sample holds many counts of this clonotype. The V and J genes are TRBV3-1 and TRBJ2-2; D is unresolved. V lost 1 base, J lost 1 base, and 4 bases lay in between. CDR1 and CDR2 from the germline V gene are LGHDT and YNNKEL (reference sequence). CDR3 length: 14 amino acids. The CDR3 sequence: CASSQVRNTGELFF. The DNA of the CDR3 is TGTGCCAGCAGCCAAGTTCGGAACACCGGGGAGCTGTTTTTT. Looking up the rest from reference TRBV3-1 and TRBJ2-2 gives the full variable domain: DTAVSQTPKYLVTQMGNDKSIKCEQNLGHDTMYWYKQDSKKFLKIMFSYNNKELIINETVPNRFSPKSPDKAHLNLHINSLELGDSAVYFCASSQVRNTGELFFGEGSRLTVL.

This clonotype was recorded many times. The V and J genes are TRBV7-7 and TRBJ2-7; a weak D match, TRBD1 (5 bases). The CDR3 consists of 14 residues. Germline assignment: CDR1 SSHAT and CDR2 FNYEAQ (reference sequence). V was trimmed by 0 bases and J by 4 bases, leaving 10 bases between them. The CDR3 region has the DNA TGTGCCAGCAGCTTAGCTCAGGGTTTGTACGAGCAGTACTTC. Encoded protein: CASSLAQGLYEQYF.

The rearrangement uses TRBV29-1 and TRBJ2-1; TRBD1 matches at 8 bases. With 7 bases clipped from V and 9 bases from J, the junction kept 8 bases outside the gene matches. Germline CDR1 SQVTM, CDR2 ANQGSEA. The CDR3 runs 12 residues. This chain's CDR3 is CSAAAGTGEQFF. The CDR3 nucleotides read TGCAGCGCTGCTGCGGGGACAGGTGAGCAGTTCTTC.

V gene TRBV24-1 combines with J gene TRBJ2-5; TRBD1 agrees at 8 bases. CDR1 KGHDR and CDR2 SFDVKD come from the germline V gene. J lost 6 bases, V lost 3 bases, and 5 bases had no gene match. The CDR3 has 14 residues. The CDR3 nucleotides are TGTGCCACCAGTGATGGACAGGGAAGGCAGACCCAGTACTTC. Protein sequence: CATSDGQGRQTQYF.

This clonotype came up a few times. The rearrangement uses TRBV20-1 and TRBJ2-1; D tentatively reads TRBD1 or TRBD2 (5 bases each). Germline lookup yields CDR1 DFQATT and CDR2 SNEGSKA (reference sequence). Trimming removed 2 bases from V and 0 bases from J, with 8 bases in between. CDR3 size: 14 residues. DNA for the CDR3: TGCAGTGCTAGACCGGGACCCTCCTACAATGAGCAGTTCTTC. Amino acids: CSARPGPSYNEQFF.

CDR3 coding DNA: TGTGCCAGCAGTACCGAGCCGGGTGGCAATTCACCCCTCCACTTT. Amino acids: CASSTEPGGNSPLHF. This chain joins TRBV7-6 and TRBJ1-6; the D is unclear. V lost 6 bases, J lost 7 bases, and 16 bases lay in between. The CDR3 is made up of 15 amino acids. Germline V gene data show CDR1 as SGHVS and CDR2 as FNYEAQ.

This clonotype was seen a handful of times. The V gene is TRBV9, the J gene TRBJ1-1; unclear D gene. With 0 bases removed from V and 1 base from J, the gap between germline ends came to 4 bases. CDR1 and CDR2 from the germline V gene are SGDLS and YYNGEE. This CDR3 is 13 amino acids long. DNA for the CDR3: TGTGCCAGCAGCGTAGCGTCGAACACTGAAGCTTTCTTT. Encoded protein: CASSVASNTEAFF.

This clonotype was counted many times. V usage is TRBV12-3 or TRBV12-4 and J usage is TRBJ2-1; TRBD2 agrees at 13 bases. Trimming took 5 bases from V and 8 from J; bases not matched to a gene: 6. The CDR3 loop spans 15 amino acids. As DNA, the CDR3 is TGTGCCAGCAGTCCTACTAGCGGGGGGGCATATGAGCAGTTCTTC. Translation: CASSPTSGGAYEQFF.

This clonotype was recorded at least ten times. The CDR3 DNA is TGCGCCAGCAGCGGAAGGGACAGGGGGAACACTGAAGCTTTCTTT. Translating it yields CASSGRDRGNTEAFF. The chain links TRBV5-1 to TRBJ1-1, with TRBD1 identical over 10 bases. The CDR3 extends over 15 amino acids. J gave up 1 base and V 4 bases, and 4 bases lay outside the gene matches. Germline-derived CDR1 and CDR2 are SGHRS and YFSETQ.

This clonotype was recorded a few times. The gene calls are TRBV20-1 and TRBJ2-7, with TRBD1 identical over 7 bases. CDR3 size: 14 residues. Germline V gene data show CDR1 as DFQATT and CDR2 as SNEGSKA (reference sequence). V gave up 0 bases and J gave up 3 bases; unmatched junction bases: 5. CDR3 residues: CSARDVTGSYEQYF. CDR3 DNA: TGCAGTGCTAGAGATGTGACAGGGAGCTACGAGCAGTACTTC.

This clonotype came up a few times. The chain recombines TRBV7-9 with TRBJ1-1; tentative D call: TRBD1 (6 bases). The germline CDR1 and CDR2 sequences are SEHNR and FQNEAQ (reference sequence). This CDR3 is 16 amino acids long. V gave up 5 bases and J gave up 1 base, with 17 bases separating them. The CDR3 loop is CASSRGRGATNTEAFF. The CDR3 DNA is TGTGCCAGCAGCCGGGGCAGGGGTGCAACGAACACTGAAGCTTTCTTT.

The chain is built from TRBV5-1 and TRBJ2-2; tentatively, D is TRBD1 or TRBD2 (5 bases each). Germline V gene sequence: CDR1 SGHRS, CDR2 YFSETQ. CDR3 size: 14 residues. Trimming shortened V by 3 bases and J by 4 bases, and 10 bases separated the two germline ends. CDR3 in DNA: TGCGCCAGCAGCTGGGACGACATCACCGGGGAGCTGTTTTTT. This sequence encodes CASSWDDITGELFF. Filled out from reference TRBV5-1 and TRBJ2-2, the complete variable domain reads KAGVTQTPRYLIKTRGQQVTLSCSPISGHRSVSWYQQTPGQGLQFLFEYFSETQRNKGNFPGRFSGRQFSNSRSEMNVSTLELGDSALYLCASSWDDITGELFFGEGSRLTVL.

This sequence joins TRBV15 and TRBJ2-7; D call uncertain. This CDR3 has 13 amino acids. The germline V gene has CDR1 LNHNV and CDR2 YYDKDF (reference sequence). V was trimmed by 2 bases and J by 5 bases, leaving 10 bases between them. CDR3 bases: TGTGCCACCAGCAGACCCGGAGCCAACGAGCAGTACTTC. Protein: CATSRPGANEQYF.